This TCR beta chain was obtained from a study of cytotoxic CD8 clonotypes in ibrutinib-treated CLL. In the study overall: Results showed 24 partial and 2 complete responses; following median about 68 months, approximately 15 remained remitted, roughly twelve advanced. Once treatment had gone on for a median of around eleven months, range 6 to 36, response samples were drawn. Study results and caveats: Relative to age-matched healthy donors, clonality at baseline was higher, and it tracked circulating CD8+ T-cell counts.

Germline loops: CDR1 LGHNA, CDR2 YSLEER. The CDR3 is 14 amino acids. V was shortened by 0 bases and J by 6 bases, with 9 bases between the two germline ends. Of note for this clone: Its antigen is not identified.

Data came from immunoSEQ multiplex PCR; TCRdb stores just in-frame clones and leaves some out. The table lists roughly 24,000 clones, just under 80% of them singletons. The sequences come from PBMCs, collected before ibrutinib treatment. This receptor was obtained from a human donor with chronic lymphocytic leukemia. The rearrangement links TRBV4-3 to TRBJ2-1; no firm D call. The CDR3 spells CASSQDRQLNEQFF. CDR3 bases: TGCGCCAGCAGCCAAGATCGCCAGCTCAATGAGCAGTTCTTC.